The 15 T cell receptor beta chains reported below all come from one sample, sequenced in a study of blood T cell repertoires in COVID-19. Profiling relied on immunoSEQ multiplex PCR, and the TCRdb table lists in-frame clones only, not all of them. Among a few hundred thousand clones listed, roughly 87% were seen once. Sequenced input: peripheral blood. The receptors originated from a man younger than 35 with active or convalescent COVID-19.

V usage is TRBV11-3 and J usage is TRBJ1-1; the D gene is possibly TRBD1 (6 bases). The CDR3 consists of 13 residues. Germline V CDR1 and CDR2: SGHNT, YENEEA. The V and J ends lost 4 bases and 5 bases respectively, with 11 bases between them. The chain's CDR3 is CASSSEGGTEAFF. The CDR3 DNA sequence: TGTGCCAGCAGCTCGGAGGGGGGGACTGAAGCTTTCTTT.

This chain uses TRBV7-9 with TRBJ2-7; D is possibly TRBD1 (6 bases). V was trimmed by 5 bases and J by 2 bases, leaving 13 bases between them. Germline lookup yields CDR1 SEHNR and CDR2 FQNEAQ (reference sequence). The CDR3 loop spans 14 amino acids. The CDR3 region is CASSRRDTPYEQYF. The DNA of the CDR3 is TGTGCCAGCAGCCGAAGGGACACACCCTACGAGCAGTACTTC. Looking up the rest from reference TRBV7-9 and TRBJ2-7 gives the full variable domain: DTGVSQNPRHKITKRGQNVTFRCDPISEHNRLYWYRQTLGQGPEFLTYFQNEAQLEKSRLLSDRFSAERPKGSFSTLEIQRTEQGDSAMYLCASSRRDTPYEQYFGPGTRLTVT.

The chain couples TRBV2 to TRBJ2-1; TRBD2 matches at 10 bases. The V gene's germline CDR1 is SNHLY and CDR2 FYNNEI. This CDR3 has 16 amino acids. The ends lost 3 bases at V and 0 bases at J; junction bases unmatched: 2. The CDR3 loop reads CASSDLAGGSYNEQFF. In DNA, the CDR3 is TGTGCCAGCAGTGACTTAGCGGGAGGCTCCTACAATGAGCAGTTCTTC.

J is TRBJ1-2 and V is TRBV5-1; 8 positions agree with TRBD1. The CDR3 sequence is 15 residues long. The V segment lost 4 bases and the J segment 3 bases; nucleotides outside the gene matches: 8. The germline V gene encodes CDR1 SGHRS and CDR2 YFSETQ. This chain's CDR3 is CASSPYQTGDYGYTF. For the CDR3, the DNA is TGCGCCAGCAGCCCATACCAGACAGGGGACTATGGCTACACCTTC.

The chain is built from TRBV12-3 or TRBV12-4 and TRBJ2-2; D uncertain. V dropped 7 bases and J dropped 5 bases, with 8 bases sitting between them. The length of the CDR3 is 12 residues. CDR3 DNA: TGTGCCAGCACTCCTCAGACCGGGGAGCTGTTTTTT. Its translation is CASTPQTGELFF.

The V call is TRBV14, the J call TRBJ2-3; 7 nucleotides agree with TRBD2. CDR1 is SGHDN, CDR2 FVKESK, per germline. V lost 0 bases to trimming and J lost 3 bases; unmatched junction nucleotides: 12. This CDR3 has 18 amino acids. CDR3 protein: CASSQDSPLAGVTDTQYF. In DNA, the CDR3 is TGTGCCAGCAGCCAAGACTCCCCACTCGCGGGAGTAACAGATACGCAGTATTTT.

V gene TRBV28 combines with J gene TRBJ1-3, with D unresolved. CDR1 is MDHEN and CDR2 is SYDVKM in the germline V gene. V lost 8 bases to trimming and J lost 8 bases, with 7 bases between them. The CDR3 spans 10 residues. This chain's CDR3 is CASSSDTIYF. For the CDR3, the DNA is TGTGCCAGCTCCTCTGACACCATATATTTT.

As for this clone: Other DNA sequences in this specimen translate into the identical CDR3. The V call is TRBV9, the J call TRBJ2-3, with D unresolved. Germline V gene sequence: CDR1 SGDLS, CDR2 YYNGEE. V gave up 2 bases and J gave up 0 bases, with 7 bases separating them. The CDR3 loop spans 14 amino acids. CDR3 region: CASSVAGSTDTQYF. In DNA, the CDR3 is TGTGCCAGCAGCGTTGCCGGTAGCACAGATACGCAGTATTTT.

This chain links TRBV20-1 with TRBJ1-1, with 10 bases matching TRBD1. The germline gives CDR1 DFQATT, CDR2 SNEGSKA (reference sequence). V was pared by 3 bases and J by 3 bases, with 4 bases of the junction left unmatched. This CDR3 region has 14 residues. The CDR3 reads CSASTGTGDTEAFF. CDR3 coding DNA: TGCAGTGCTAGTACGGGGACAGGGGACACTGAAGCTTTCTTT.

The rearrangement uses TRBV19 and TRBJ1-2; D gene unclear. Germline V gives CDR1 LNHDA, CDR2 SQIVND (reference sequence). Trimming cost V 6 bases and J 4 bases, with 6 bases left between them. The CDR3 spans 11 residues. CDR3 coding DNA: TGTGCCAGTAGGGCCGTCTATGGCTACACCTTC. Translating gives CASRAVYGYTF. Full variable domain (remainder filled in from reference TRBV19 and TRBJ1-2): DGGITQSPKYLFRKEGQNVTLSCEQNLNHDAMYWYRQDPGQGLRLIYYSQIVNDFQKGDIAEGYSVSREKKESFPLTVTSAQKNPTAFYLCASRAVYGYTFGSGTRLTVV.

The V call is TRBV9, the J call TRBJ2-1; possible D gene TRBD2, 7 bases. The germline gives CDR1 SGDLS, CDR2 YYNGEE. The CDR3 sequence is 16 residues long. Trimming stripped 0 bases from V and 4 bases from J, with 14 bases between. CDR3 nucleotides: TGTGCCAGCAGCGTAGTGGGGGGGCGGAAATACAATGAGCAGTTCTTC. Protein: CASSVVGGRKYNEQFF.

The rearrangement links TRBV15 to TRBJ2-1; D unresolved. V lost 0 bases, J lost 3 bases, and 12 bases lay in between. The CDR3 runs to 16 residues. The V gene's germline CDR1 is LNHNV and CDR2 YYDKDF (reference sequence). CDR3 protein: CATSRDLADFYNEQFF. DNA for the CDR3: TGTGCCACCAGCAGAGATCTGGCGGATTTCTACAATGAGCAGTTCTTC.

The chain links TRBV13 to TRBJ1-1, with D tentatively TRBD1 (6 bases). CDR3 size: 14 residues. Trimming removed 5 bases from V and 3 bases from J, with 13 bases in between. Germline V lookup: CDR1 PRHDT, CDR2 FYEKMQ (reference sequence). CDR3 sequence reads: CASSPNRAHTEAFF. The CDR3 DNA reads TGTGCCAGCAGCCCGAACAGGGCCCACACTGAAGCTTTCTTT.

The CDR3 nucleotides are TGTGCCAGTAGTATTGGACAGGATGAGGCCCAGTACTTC. Its protein is CASSIGQDEAQYF. The chain combines TRBV19 with TRBJ2-5; 7 bases agree with TRBD1. The germline V gene encodes CDR1 LNHDA and CDR2 SQIVND (reference sequence). The junction had 7 bases not matched to a gene; V was cut back by 3 bases and J by 9 bases. This CDR3 has 13 amino acids.

The chain is built from TRBV7-6 and TRBJ2-2, with 11 bases fitting TRBD2. This CDR3 comprises 15 residues. Germline assignment: CDR1 SGHVS and CDR2 FNYEAQ. Unmatched junction bases numbered 4, after V lost 3 bases and J lost 7 bases. This chain's CDR3 is CASSLGLAADGELFF. CDR3 nucleotide sequence: TGTGCCAGCAGCTTGGGACTAGCGGCTGACGGGGAGCTGTTTTTT. Filled out from reference TRBV7-6 and TRBJ2-2, the complete variable domain reads GAGVSQSPRYKVTKRGQDVALRCDPISGHVSLYWYRQALGQGPEFLTYFNYEAQQDKSGLPNDRFSAERPEGSISTLTIQRTEQRDSAMYRCASSLGLAADGELFFGEGSRLTVL.